The 13 T cell receptor beta chains below were found in one sample sequenced in a study of T cells in Graves' hyperthyroidism and ophthalmopathy. Researchers amplified the TCR beta CDR3 regions from RNA transcripts. RT-PCR in the first round (using the HTBI primer set) targeted the TCR CDR3. TCRdb itself ran the multiplex PCR reads through MiXCR, one entry per CDR3 protein. This sample has some 690,000 distinct CDR3 sequences; roughly 17% occur once, and the top ten carry about 16%. The sequenced sample was blood. These TCRs come from a man aged 45 to 65 with Graves' hyperthyroidism.

Ten or more counts support this clonotype. This sequence joins TRBV4-1 and TRBJ2-2; 8 bases are shared with TRBD1. CDR1 and CDR2 (germline): MGHRA, YSYEKL. The CDR3 runs to 16 residues. The ends lost 6 bases at V and 5 bases at J; junction bases unmatched: 11. The DNA for the CDR3 is TGCGCCAGCAGACTTAGGACAGGGTTGACTACCGGGGAGCTGTTTTTT. It specifies CASRLRTGLTTGELFF.

This clonotype appeared many times. V usage is TRBV20-1 and J usage is TRBJ2-7; TRBD2 agrees at 10 bases. Germline V gene lookup returns CDR1 DFQATT and CDR2 SNEGSKA (reference sequence). CDR3 length: 16 residues. Unmatched junction bases numbered 12, after V lost 6 bases and J lost 1 base. CDR3 DNA: TGCAGTGCCAGCCCCGTGACTAGCGGGCCTTCCTACGAGCAGTACTTC. Protein sequence: CSASPVTSGPSYEQYF.

With respect to this clonotype: The junction departs from germline at one end; a sequencing error may be responsible. V gene TRBV6-2 or TRBV6-3 combines with J gene TRBJ2-7; 9 nucleotides agree with TRBD1. The CDR3 has 16 residues. The V gene's germline CDR1 is MNHEY and CDR2 SVGEGT. Here the CDR3 DNA reads TGTGCCAGCAGCCCCTCCCCGGGGACAGGGAAAGGCGAGCAGTGCTTC. It encodes CASSPSPGTGKGEQCF.

This clonotype was detected only a few times. The chain uses TRBV27 and TRBJ1-4; tentative D call: TRBD1 (6 bases). Trimming pared 5 bases from V and 7 bases from J, leaving 14 bases between. Germline values: CDR1 MNHEY, CDR2 SMNVEV (reference sequence). The CDR3 totals 14 residues. CDR3: CASSPGDIIEKLFF. CDR3 bases: TGTGCCAGCAGTCCAGGGGACATTATTGAAAAACTGTTTTTT. The whole variable domain, remainder taken from reference TRBV27 and TRBJ1-4, is EAQVTQNPRYLITVTGKKLTVTCSQNMNHEYMSWYRQDPGLGLRQIYYSMNVEVTDKGDVPEGYKVSRKEKRNFPLILESPSPNQTSLYFCASSPGDIIEKLFFGSGTQLSVL.

This clonotype was picked up one time. The chain carries TRBV6-5 and TRBJ2-1; 11 nucleotides agree with TRBD2. Trimming cost V 4 bases and J 7 bases; bases outside gene matches: 6. The CDR3 sequence is 15 residues long. Germline CDR1 reads MNHEY; CDR2 reads SVGAGI. This chain's CDR3 is CASSSTSGTWNEQFF. CDR3 coding DNA: TGTGCCAGCAGTTCGACTAGCGGGACTTGGAATGAGCAGTTCTTC.

In this sample, this clonotype turned up many times. V usage is TRBV19 and J usage is TRBJ2-6; D is ambiguous. V was trimmed by 2 bases and J by 4 bases, leaving 9 bases between them. Germline lookup yields CDR1 LNHDA and CDR2 SQIVND (reference sequence). This CDR3 comprises 15 residues. The DNA of the CDR3 is TGTGCCAGTAGTATACGGGCAACCGGGGCCAACGTCCTGACTTTC. Amino acids: CASSIRATGANVLTF. Based on the CDR3 plus reference TRBV19 and TRBJ2-6, the full variable domain is DGGITQSPKYLFRKEGQNVTLSCEQNLNHDAMYWYRQDPGQGLRLIYYSQIVNDFQKGDIAEGYSVSREKKESFPLTVTSAQKNPTAFYLCASSIRATGANVLTFGAGSRLTVL.

The CDR3 sequence is CASSSATTSGSTDTQYF. CDR3 coding DNA: TGTGCCAGCAGTTCCGCGACGACTAGCGGGAGCACAGATACGCAGTATTTT. The rearrangement links TRBV28 to TRBJ2-3; 10 bases agree with TRBD2. The CDR3 loop spans 17 amino acids. The V gene end was trimmed by 4 bases and the J gene end by 0 bases; junction bases not matched to a gene: 7. Germline V CDR1 and CDR2: MDHEN, SYDVKM.

The J gene is TRBJ2-1, the V gene TRBV5-6, with TRBD2 as a possible D gene (6 bases). This CDR3 contains 16 residues. In germline, CDR1 is SGHDT, CDR2 YYEEEE. V lost 1 base and J 0 bases, leaving 11 bases between the germline ends. This chain's CDR3 is CASSLRLASSYNEQFF. The CDR3 bases are TGTGCCAGCAGCTTGAGGCTAGCGAGCTCCTACAATGAGCAGTTCTTC.

This clonotype appeared a few times. The chain combines TRBV11-2 with TRBJ1-5; D ambiguous. The V and J ends lost 4 bases and 2 bases respectively, with 12 bases between them. CDR3 length: 15 residues. Germline V gives CDR1 SGHAT, CDR2 FQNNGV. The CDR3 DNA follows: TGTGCCAGCAGCTCCGGGGTGGAGGGCAATCAGCCCCAGCATTTT. This translates into CASSSGVEGNQPQHF.

This clonotype was counted many times. The chain combines TRBV7-9 with TRBJ1-1; no reliable D call. Trimming removed 6 bases from V and 11 bases from J, with 13 bases in between. This CDR3 spans 11 amino acids. Looked up from germline, CDR1 is SEHNR and CDR2 is FQNEAQ (reference sequence). The CDR3 reads CASSREGPAFF. As DNA, the CDR3 is TGTGCCAGCAGTCGTGAAGGGCCGGCTTTCTTT.

This clonotype was detected many times. V usage is TRBV18 and J usage is TRBJ2-3; 8 bases match TRBD1. J lost 6 bases, V lost 5 bases, and 4 bases had no gene match. This CDR3 has 13 amino acids. Per the germline V gene, CDR1 is KGHSH and CDR2 is LQKENI. CDR3 region: CASSSDRADTQYF. DNA of the CDR3: TGTGCCAGCTCATCGGACAGGGCGGATACGCAGTATTTT.

The rearrangement links TRBV6-2 or TRBV6-3 to TRBJ2-6; TRBD2 matches at 13 bases. The length of the CDR3 is 19 residues. CDR1 and CDR2 (germline): MNHEY, SVGEGT. The J segment lost 2 bases and the V segment lost 7 bases, leaving 11 bases of the junction unmatched. Written as DNA, the CDR3 is TGTGCCAGCAACAGTTCGGGACTAGCGGGGCCACCTGGGGCCAACGTCCTGACTTTC. Translated, it gives CASNSSGLAGPPGANVLTF.

This clonotype has at least ten counts. V gene TRBV27 combines with J gene TRBJ2-1, with D perhaps TRBD2 (5 bases). Germline V gene sequence: CDR1 MNHEY, CDR2 SMNVEV (reference sequence). V was shortened by 4 bases and J by 5 bases, with 18 bases between the two germline ends. The CDR3 extends over 16 amino acids. CDR3 amino acids: CASSSVAKSLNNEQFF. The CDR3 DNA reads TGTGCCAGCAGTTCAGTAGCGAAATCCCTGAACAATGAGCAGTTCTTC.